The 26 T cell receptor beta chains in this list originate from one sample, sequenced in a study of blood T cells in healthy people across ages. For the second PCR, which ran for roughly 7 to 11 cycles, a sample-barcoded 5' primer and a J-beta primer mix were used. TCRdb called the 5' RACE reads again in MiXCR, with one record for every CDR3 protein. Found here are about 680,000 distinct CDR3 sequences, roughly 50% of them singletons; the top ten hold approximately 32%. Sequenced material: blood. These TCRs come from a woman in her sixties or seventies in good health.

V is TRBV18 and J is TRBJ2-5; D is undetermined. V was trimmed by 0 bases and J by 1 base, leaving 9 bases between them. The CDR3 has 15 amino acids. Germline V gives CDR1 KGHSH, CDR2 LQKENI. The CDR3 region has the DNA TGTGCCAGCTCACCACCTTTGCCCCTCCAAGAGACCCAGTACTTC. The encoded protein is CASSPPLPLQETQYF.

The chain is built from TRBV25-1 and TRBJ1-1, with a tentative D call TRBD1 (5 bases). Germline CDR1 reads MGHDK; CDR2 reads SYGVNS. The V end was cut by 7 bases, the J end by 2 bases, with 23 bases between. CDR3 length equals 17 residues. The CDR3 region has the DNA TGTGCCAGCACCCCGGGACCCGGACCGTCATTTAACACTGAAGCTTTCTTT. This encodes CASTPGPGPSFNTEAFF. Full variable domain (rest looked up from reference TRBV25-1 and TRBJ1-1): EADIYQTPRYLVIGTGKKITLECSQTMGHDKMYWYQQDPGMELHLIHYSYGVNSTEKGDLSSESTVSRIRTEHFPLTLESARPSHTSQYLCASTPGPGPSFNTEAFFGQGTRLTVV.

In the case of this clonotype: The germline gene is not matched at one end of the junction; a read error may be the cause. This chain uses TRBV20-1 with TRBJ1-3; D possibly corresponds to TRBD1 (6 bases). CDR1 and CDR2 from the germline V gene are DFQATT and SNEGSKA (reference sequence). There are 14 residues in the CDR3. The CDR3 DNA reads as TGCAGTGCAAGAGGGGGGTTTGCTGGAAACACCATATATTTT. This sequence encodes CSARGGFAGNTIYF.

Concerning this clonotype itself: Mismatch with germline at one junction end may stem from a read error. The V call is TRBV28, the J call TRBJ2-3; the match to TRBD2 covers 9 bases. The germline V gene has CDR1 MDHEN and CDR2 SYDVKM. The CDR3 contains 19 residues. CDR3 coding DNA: TGTGCCAGCAGCTTACACGCAATTGGCGGGGGGGCTCTCACAGATGCGCAGTATTTT. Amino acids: CASSLHAIGGGALTDAQYF. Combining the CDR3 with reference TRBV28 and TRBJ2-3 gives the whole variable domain DVKVTQSSRYLVKRTGEKVFLECVQDMDHENMFWYRQDPGLGLRLIYFSYDVKMKEKGDIPEGYSVSREKKERFSLILESASTNQTSMYLCASSLHAIGGGALTDAQYFGPGTRLTVL.

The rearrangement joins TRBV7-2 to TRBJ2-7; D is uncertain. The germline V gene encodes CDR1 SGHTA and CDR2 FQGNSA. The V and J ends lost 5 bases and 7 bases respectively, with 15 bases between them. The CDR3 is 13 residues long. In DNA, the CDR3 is TGTGCCAGCAGCCATCTGTATAACGGTGAGCAGTACTTC. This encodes CASSHLYNGEQYF.

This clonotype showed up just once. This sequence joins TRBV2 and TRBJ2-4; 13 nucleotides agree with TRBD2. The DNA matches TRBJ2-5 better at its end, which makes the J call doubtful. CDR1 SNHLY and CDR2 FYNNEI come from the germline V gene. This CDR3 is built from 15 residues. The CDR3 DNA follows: TGTGCCAGCAGCGGACTAGCGGGAGTTAGGGAGACCCAGTACTTC. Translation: CASSGLAGVRETQYF.

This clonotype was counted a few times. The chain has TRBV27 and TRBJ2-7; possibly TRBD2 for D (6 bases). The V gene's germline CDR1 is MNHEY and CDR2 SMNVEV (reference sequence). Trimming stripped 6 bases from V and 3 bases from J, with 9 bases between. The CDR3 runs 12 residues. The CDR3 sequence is CASRGLNYEQYF. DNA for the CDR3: TGTGCCAGCAGGGGACTGAACTACGAGCAGTACTTC.

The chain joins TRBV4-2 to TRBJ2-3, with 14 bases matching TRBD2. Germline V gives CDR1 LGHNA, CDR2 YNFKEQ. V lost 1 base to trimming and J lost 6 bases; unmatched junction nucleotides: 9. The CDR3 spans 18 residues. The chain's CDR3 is CASSQGLGLAGVRDTQYF. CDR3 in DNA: TGTGCCAGCAGCCAAGGCCTGGGACTAGCGGGAGTTCGTGATACGCAGTATTTT.

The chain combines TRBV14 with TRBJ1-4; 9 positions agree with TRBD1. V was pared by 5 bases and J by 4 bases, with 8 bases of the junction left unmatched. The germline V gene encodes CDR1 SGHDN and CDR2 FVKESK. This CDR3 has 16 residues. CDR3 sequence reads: CASSKGTGIFNEKLFF. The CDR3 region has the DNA TGTGCCAGCAGCAAAGGGACAGGGATCTTTAATGAAAAACTGTTTTTT.

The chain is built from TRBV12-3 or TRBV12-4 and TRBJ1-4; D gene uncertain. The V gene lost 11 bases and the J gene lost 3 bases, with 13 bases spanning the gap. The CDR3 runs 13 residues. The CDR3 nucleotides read TGTGCCTCCGCCCGGGGAGCTAATGAAAAACTGTTTTTT. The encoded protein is CASARGANEKLFF.

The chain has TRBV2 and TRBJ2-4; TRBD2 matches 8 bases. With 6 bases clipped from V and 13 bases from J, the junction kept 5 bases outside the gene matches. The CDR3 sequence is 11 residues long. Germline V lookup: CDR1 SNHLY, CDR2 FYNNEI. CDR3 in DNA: TGTGCCAGCAGGACTAGCGACAAGCAGTACTTC. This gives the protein CASRTSDKQYF.

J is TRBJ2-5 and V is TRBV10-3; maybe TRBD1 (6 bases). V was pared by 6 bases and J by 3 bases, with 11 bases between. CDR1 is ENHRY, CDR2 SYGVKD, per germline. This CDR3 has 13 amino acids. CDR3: CAISRRTEETQYF. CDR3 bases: TGTGCCATCAGCCGTCGGACAGAAGAGACCCAGTACTTC.

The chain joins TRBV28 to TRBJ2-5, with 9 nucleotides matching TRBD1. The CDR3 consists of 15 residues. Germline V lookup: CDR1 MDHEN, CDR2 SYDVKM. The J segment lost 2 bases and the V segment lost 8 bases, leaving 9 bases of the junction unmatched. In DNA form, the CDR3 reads TGTGCCAGCCGTCAGGGACAGGGACAACAAGAGACCCAGTACTTC. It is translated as CASRQGQGQQETQYF. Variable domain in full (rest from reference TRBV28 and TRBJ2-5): DVKVTQSSRYLVKRTGEKVFLECVQDMDHENMFWYRQDPGLGLRLIYFSYDVKMKEKGDIPEGYSVSREKKERFSLILESASTNQTSMYLCASRQGQGQQETQYFGPGTRLLVL.

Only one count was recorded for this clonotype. CDR3 coding DNA: TGCAGTGCTAGAGGATATAGTCTGAATGAAAAACTGTTTTTT. It specifies CSARGYSLNEKLFF. The chain links TRBV20-1 to TRBJ1-4; no clear D. V dropped 1 base and J dropped 5 bases, with 11 bases sitting between them. CDR1 DFQATT and CDR2 SNEGSKA come from the germline V gene (reference sequence). The CDR3 has 14 residues.

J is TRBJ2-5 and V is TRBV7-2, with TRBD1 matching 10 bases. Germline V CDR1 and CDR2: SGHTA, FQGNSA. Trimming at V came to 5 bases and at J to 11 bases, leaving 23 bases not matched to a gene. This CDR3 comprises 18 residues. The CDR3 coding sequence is TGTGCCAGCAGCCACCGGGACAGGGGCCTTGTCAACTACAATGAGCAGTACTTC. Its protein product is CASSHRDRGLVNYNEQYF.

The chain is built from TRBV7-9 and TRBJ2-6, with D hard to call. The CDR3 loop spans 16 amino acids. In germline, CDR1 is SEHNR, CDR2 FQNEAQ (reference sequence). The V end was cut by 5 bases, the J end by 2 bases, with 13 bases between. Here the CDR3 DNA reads TGTGCCAGCAGCCTCCTTGGTGGGACTGGGGCCAACGTCCTGACTTTC. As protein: CASSLLGGTGANVLTF. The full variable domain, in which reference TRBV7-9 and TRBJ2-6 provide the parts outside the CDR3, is DTGVSQNPRHKITKRGQNVTFRCDPISEHNRLYWYRQTLGQGPEFLTYFQNEAQLEKSRLLSDRFSAERPKGSFSTLEIQRTEQGDSAMYLCASSLLGGTGANVLTFGAGSRLTVL.

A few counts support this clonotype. In nucleotides, the CDR3 is TGTGCCAGCTCCCCGGGACAGGCCCAAGAGACCCAGTACTTC. Residues: CASSPGQAQETQYF. The chain has TRBV18 and TRBJ2-5; 8 bases match TRBD1. The CDR3 loop spans 14 amino acids. Germline V lookup: CDR1 KGHSH, CDR2 LQKENI. After removal of 6 bases from V and 1 base from J, the junction contained 4 bases not matched to a gene.

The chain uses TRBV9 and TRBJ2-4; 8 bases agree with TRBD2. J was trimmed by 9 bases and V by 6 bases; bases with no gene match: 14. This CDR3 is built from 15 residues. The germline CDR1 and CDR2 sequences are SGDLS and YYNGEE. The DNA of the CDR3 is TGTGCCAGCAAAAAGGATGAGCGGGAGAGCGCCATTCAGTACTTC. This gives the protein CASKKDERESAIQYF.

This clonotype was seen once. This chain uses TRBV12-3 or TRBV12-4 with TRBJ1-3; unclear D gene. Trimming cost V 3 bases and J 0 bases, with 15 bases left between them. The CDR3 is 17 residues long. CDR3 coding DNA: TGTGCCAGCAGTTTGAACTCCTTCGGGTCCTCTGGAAACACCATATATTTT. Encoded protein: CASSLNSFGSSGNTIYF.

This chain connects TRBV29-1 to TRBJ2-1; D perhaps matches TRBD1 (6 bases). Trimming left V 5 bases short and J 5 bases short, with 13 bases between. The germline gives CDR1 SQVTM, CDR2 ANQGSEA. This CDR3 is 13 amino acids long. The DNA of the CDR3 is TGCAGCGTTATCCGGGACACGGACAATGAGCAGTTCTTC. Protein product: CSVIRDTDNEQFF.

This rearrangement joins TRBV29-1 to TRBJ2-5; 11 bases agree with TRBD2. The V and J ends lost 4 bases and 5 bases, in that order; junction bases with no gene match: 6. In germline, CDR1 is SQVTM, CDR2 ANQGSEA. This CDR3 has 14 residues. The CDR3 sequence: CSVALASGRETQYF. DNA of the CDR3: TGCAGCGTTGCTTTAGCTAGCGGGAGGGAGACCCAGTACTTC.

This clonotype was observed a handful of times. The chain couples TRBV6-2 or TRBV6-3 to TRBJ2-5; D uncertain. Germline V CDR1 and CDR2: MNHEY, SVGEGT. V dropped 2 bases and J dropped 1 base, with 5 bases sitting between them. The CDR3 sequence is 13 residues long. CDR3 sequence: CASSYRTQETQYF. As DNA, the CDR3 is TGTGCCAGCAGTTACCGGACCCAAGAGACCCAGTACTTC.

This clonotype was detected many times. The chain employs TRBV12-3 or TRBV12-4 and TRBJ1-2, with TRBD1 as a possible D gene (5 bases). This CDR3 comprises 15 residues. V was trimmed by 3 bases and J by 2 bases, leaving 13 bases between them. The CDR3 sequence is CASSLAGTRNYGYTF. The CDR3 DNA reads TGTGCCAGCAGTTTGGCCGGGACGAGGAACTATGGCTACACCTTC.

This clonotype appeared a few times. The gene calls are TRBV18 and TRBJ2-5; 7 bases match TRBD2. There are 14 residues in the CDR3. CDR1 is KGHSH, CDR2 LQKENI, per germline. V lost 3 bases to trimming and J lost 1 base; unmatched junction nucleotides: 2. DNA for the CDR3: TGTGCCAGCTCACCGGCGGGAGTCCAAGAGACCCAGTACTTC. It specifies CASSPAGVQETQYF.

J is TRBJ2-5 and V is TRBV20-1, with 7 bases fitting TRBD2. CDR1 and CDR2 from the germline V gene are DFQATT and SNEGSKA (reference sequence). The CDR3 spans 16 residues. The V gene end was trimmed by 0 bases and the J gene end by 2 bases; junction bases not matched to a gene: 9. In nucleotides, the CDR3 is TGCAGTGCTAGAGATTGGGGTAGCGGGTGGCAAGAGACCCAGTACTTC. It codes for CSARDWGSGWQETQYF.

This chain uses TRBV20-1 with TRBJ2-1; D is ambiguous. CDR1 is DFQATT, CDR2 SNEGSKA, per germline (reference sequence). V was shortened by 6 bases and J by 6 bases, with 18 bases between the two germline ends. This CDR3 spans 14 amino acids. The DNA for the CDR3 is TGCAGTGCAGAGGACCTGTGCGGCCCCAATGAGCAGTTCTTC. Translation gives CSAEDLCGPNEQFF.